The clone carrying this TCR beta chain came up a few times. The antigen is not known. The sample is drawn from a study of OX40 agonist ivuxolimab in advanced cancers. As for the study in general: The eligibility criteria allowed prior anti-PD-1, anti-PD-L1 or anti-CTLA-4 therapy, and under 50% had some. Three patients showed partial responses: one hepatocellular carcinoma and two cutaneous melanoma cases. Points from the study as a whole: Mean expanded clone counts were higher in CD8+ than CD4+ T cells.

Germline V gene data show CDR1 as SGHDN and CDR2 as FVKESK. Trimming shortened V by 4 bases and J by 6 bases, and 22 bases separated the two germline ends. The CDR3 covers 16 residues. Measured with immunoSEQ multiplex PCR; TCRdb has only the in-frame clones, and not every one. Of 7,000 or so clones in the sample, approximately 80% are singletons; the top ten hold roughly 34%. This TCR derives from an adult with an advanced solid tumor such as melanoma, head and neck, liver or kidney cancer. The sequencing used CD4+ or CD8+ T cells sorted from blood, collected in a trial of the OX40 agonist ivuxolimab. The chain couples TRBV14 to TRBJ2-7; D is ambiguous. Here the CDR3 DNA reads TGTGCCAGCAGCCCCCTATTCAACCATCTAACAACCGAGCAGTACTTC. Its translation: CASSPLFNHLTTEQYF.